This T cell receptor beta chain originates from a study of OX40 agonist ivuxolimab in advanced cancers. For the study at large: Every 2 weeks, ivuxolimab was infused into the patients intravenously at between 0.01 and 10 mg/kg.

The CDR3 covers 12 residues. Trimming shortened V by 7 bases and J by 4 bases, and 10 bases separated the two germline ends. Germline CDR1 SNHLY, CDR2 FYNNEI. Here immunoSEQ multiplex PCR was the method, and the copy in TCRdb shows in-frame clones only, minus some. This table holds tens of thousands of clones, 85% to 95% found once. Notes on this clone: The antigen remains unidentified.

The study, taken as a whole, reports: Mean expanded clone counts were higher in CD8+ than CD4+ T cells. Some nonresponders also had low normalized T-cell clonal expansion.

Blood got drawn at baseline, again on cycle 4 day 1, and then on cycle 7 day 1. The chain carries TRBV2 and TRBJ1-2; D gene ambiguous. The sample was CD4+ or CD8+ T cells sorted from blood, taken in a trial of the OX40 agonist ivuxolimab. This receptor was identified in an adult with an advanced solid tumor such as melanoma, head and neck, liver or kidney cancer. The CDR3 reads CASITPGYGYTF. As DNA, the CDR3 is TGTGCCAGCATTACTCCAGGCTATGGCTACACCTTC.